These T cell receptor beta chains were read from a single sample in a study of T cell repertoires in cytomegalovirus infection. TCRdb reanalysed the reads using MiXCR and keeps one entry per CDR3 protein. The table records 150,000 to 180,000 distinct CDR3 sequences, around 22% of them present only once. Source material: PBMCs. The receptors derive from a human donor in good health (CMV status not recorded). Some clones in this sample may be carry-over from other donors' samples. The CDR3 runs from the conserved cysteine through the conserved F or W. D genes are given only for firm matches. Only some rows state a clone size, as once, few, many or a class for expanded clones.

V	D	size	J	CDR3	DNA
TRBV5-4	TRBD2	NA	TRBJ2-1	CASSFSGGVQGEQFF	TGTGCCAGCAGCTTTAGCGGGGGGGTCCAGGGGGAGCAGTTCTTC
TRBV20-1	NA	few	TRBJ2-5	CSASLLGFQETQYF	TGCAGTGCTAGCCTATTAGGCTTCCAAGAGACCCAGTACTTC
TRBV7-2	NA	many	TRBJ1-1	CASSINTEAFF	TGTGCCAGCAGCATCAACACTGAAGCTTTCTTT
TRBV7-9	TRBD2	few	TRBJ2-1	CASSLDQSGRANEQFF	TGTGCCAGCAGCTTAGATCAAAGCGGGAGGGCTAATGAGCAGTTCTTC
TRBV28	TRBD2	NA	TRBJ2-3	CASSGGLAMSTDTQYF	TGTGCCAGCAGTGGGGGACTAGCCATGAGTACAGATACGCAGTATTTT
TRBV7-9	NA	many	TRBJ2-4	CASSEGGEDIQYF	TGTGCCAGCAGCGAAGGGGGGGAGGACATTCAGTACTTC
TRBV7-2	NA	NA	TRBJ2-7	CASSLREAQGQYF	TGTGCCAGCAGCTTACGTGAGGCACAAGGGCAGTACTTC
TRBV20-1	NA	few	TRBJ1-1	CSARNSLRFTEAFF	TGCAGTGCTAGGAACTCCTTGCGCTTCACTGAAGCTTTCTTT
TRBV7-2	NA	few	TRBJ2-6	CASSLGNSGANVLTF	TGTGCCAGCAGCTTAGGCAACTCTGGGGCCAACGTCCTGACTTTC
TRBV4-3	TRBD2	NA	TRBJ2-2	CASSQETSGSANTGELFF	TGCGCCAGCAGCCAAGAGACTAGCGGGAGCGCGAACACCGGGGAGCTGTTTTTT
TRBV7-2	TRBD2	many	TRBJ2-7	CASSLEGRGTSGLKF	TGTGCCAGCAGCTTAGAGGGGAGGGGGACTAGCGGGCTGAAATTC
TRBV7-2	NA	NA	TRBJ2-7	CASSPSPTLYEQYF	TGTGCCAGCAGCCCCTCCCCGACACTCTACGAGCAGTACTTC
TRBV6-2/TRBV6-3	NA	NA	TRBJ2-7	CASSRAGEGASYEQYF	TGTGCCAGCAGCCGTGCCGGGGAGGGGGCCTCCTACGAGCAGTACTTC
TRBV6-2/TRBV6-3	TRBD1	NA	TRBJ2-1	CASTYDRGSYNEQFF	TGTGCCAGCACCTACGACAGGGGCTCCTACAATGAGCAGTTCTTC
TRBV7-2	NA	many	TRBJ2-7	CASSSPAARSYEQYF	TGTGCCAGCAGCTCGCCGGCTGCCAGGTCCTACGAGCAGTACTTC
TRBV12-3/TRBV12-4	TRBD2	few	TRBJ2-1	CASTSANEQFF	TGTGCCAGTACTAGCGCTAATGAGCAGTTCTTC
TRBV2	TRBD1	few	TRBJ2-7	CASRPGQGTYEQYF	TGTGCCAGCAGGCCGGGACAGGGGACCTACGAGCAGTACTTC
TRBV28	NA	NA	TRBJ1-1	CASSLARGGNTEAFF	TGTGCCAGCAGTTTAGCTAGGGGGGGGAACACTGAAGCTTTCTTT
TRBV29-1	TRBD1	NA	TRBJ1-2	CSARTGQDYGYTF	TGCAGCGCTCGGACAGGGCAGGACTATGGCTACACCTTC
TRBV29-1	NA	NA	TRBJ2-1	CSVGARVAVENEQFF	TGCAGCGTTGGGGCCCGGGTAGCCGTGGAGAATGAGCAGTTCTTC
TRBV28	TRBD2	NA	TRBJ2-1	CASRRRGGLYNEQFF	TGTGCCAGCAGAAGACGGGGGGGCCTATACAATGAGCAGTTCTTC
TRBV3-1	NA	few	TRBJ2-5	CASSQVDQETQYF	TGTGCCAGCAGCCAAGTGGACCAAGAGACCCAGTACTTC
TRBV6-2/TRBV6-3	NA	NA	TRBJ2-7	CASSYASQTYEQYF	TGTGCCAGCAGTTACGCGTCCCAAACCTACGAGCAGTACTTC
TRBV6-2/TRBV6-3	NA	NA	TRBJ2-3	CASSLGDGRTDTQYF	TGTGCCAGCAGCTTAGGTGACGGCCGCACAGATACGCAGTATTTT
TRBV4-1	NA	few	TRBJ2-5	CASSLLLGETQYF	TGCGCCAGCAGCCTCTTACTAGGGGAGACCCAGTACTTC
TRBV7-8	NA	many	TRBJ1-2	CASSPERVVRNYGYTF	TGTGCCAGCAGCCCGGAAAGGGTAGTACGCAACTATGGCTACACCTTC